This T cell receptor (beta chain) was identified in a study of cytomegalovirus exposure and HLA in healthy donors. Study at large: The Caucasian-associated ancestry cluster held 80% to 90% of some 420 genotyped donors.

Study-wide results and limits: TRBV6-2, TRBV6-3 and some other V segments were unresolvable in 87-base-pair reads.

Trimming stripped 2 bases from V and 1 base from J, with 9 bases between. Germline lookup yields CDR1 SNHLY and CDR2 FYNNEI. This CDR3 spans 14 amino acids. A remark on this clone: No antigen is known for it.

The PCR contained 60 Vbeta and 13 Jbeta primers. Method: immunoSEQ multiplex PCR; TCRdb's copy keeps in-frame clones and lacks some. The sample includes under 200,000 clones. This clonotype originated in a man aged 30 to 39 in good health and CMV-seronegative. Sequencing was done on a sample of PBMCs. The genes are TRBV2 and TRBJ2-7; D possibly corresponds to TRBD1 (5 bases). The CDR3 DNA reads as TGTGCCAGCAGTGAAACGAGACAGTCCTACGAGCAGTACTTC. This encodes CASSETRQSYEQYF.